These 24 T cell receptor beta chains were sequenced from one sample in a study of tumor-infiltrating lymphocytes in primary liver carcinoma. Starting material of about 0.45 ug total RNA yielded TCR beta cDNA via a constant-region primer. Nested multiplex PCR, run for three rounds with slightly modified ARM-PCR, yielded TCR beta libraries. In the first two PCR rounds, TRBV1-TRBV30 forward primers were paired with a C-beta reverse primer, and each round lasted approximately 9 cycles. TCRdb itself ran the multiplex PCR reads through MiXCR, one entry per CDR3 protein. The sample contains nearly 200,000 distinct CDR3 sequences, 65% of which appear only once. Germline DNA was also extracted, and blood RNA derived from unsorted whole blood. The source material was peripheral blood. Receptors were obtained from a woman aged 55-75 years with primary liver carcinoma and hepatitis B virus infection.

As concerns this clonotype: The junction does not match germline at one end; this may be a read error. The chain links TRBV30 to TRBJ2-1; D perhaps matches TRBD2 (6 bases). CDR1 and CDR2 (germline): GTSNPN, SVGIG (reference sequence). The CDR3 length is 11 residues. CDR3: CAWETRNEQFF. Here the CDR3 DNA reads TGTGCCTGGGAGACTAGGAATGAGCAATTCTTC.

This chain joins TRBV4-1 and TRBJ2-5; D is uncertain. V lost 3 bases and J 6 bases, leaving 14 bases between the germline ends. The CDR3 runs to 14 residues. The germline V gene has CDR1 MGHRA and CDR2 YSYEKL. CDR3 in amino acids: CASSQSPEEKTQYF. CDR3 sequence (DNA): TGCGCCAGCAGCCAGAGCCCCGAAGAGAAGACCCAGTACTTC.

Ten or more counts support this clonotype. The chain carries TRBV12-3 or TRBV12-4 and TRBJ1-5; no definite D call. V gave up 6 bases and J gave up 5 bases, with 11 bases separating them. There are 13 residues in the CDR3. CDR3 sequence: CASSQDRYQPQHF. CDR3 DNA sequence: TGTGCCAGCAGCCAGGACCGATATCAGCCCCAGCATTTT.

The CDR3 is CASSLETSNTEAFF. The CDR3 DNA follows: TGTGCCAGCAGCTTGGAGACGTCGAACACTGAAGCTTTCTTT. The chain has TRBV7-9 and TRBJ1-1; unclear D gene. The CDR3 spans 14 residues. Per the germline V gene, CDR1 is SEHNR and CDR2 is FQNEAQ (reference sequence). Trimming removed 3 bases from V and 1 base from J, with 9 bases in between.

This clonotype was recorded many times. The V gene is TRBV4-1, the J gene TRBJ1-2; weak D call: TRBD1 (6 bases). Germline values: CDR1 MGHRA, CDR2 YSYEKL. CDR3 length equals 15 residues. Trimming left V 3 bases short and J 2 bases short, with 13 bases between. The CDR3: CASSHRGQQNYGYTF. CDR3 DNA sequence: TGCGCCAGCAGCCACCGAGGACAGCAAAACTATGGCTACACCTTC.

This chain's CDR3 is CATSDGLPSTGELFF. CDR3 nucleotides: TGTGCCACCAGTGATGGACTACCATCCACCGGGGAGCTGTTTTTT. The rearrangement uses TRBV24-1 and TRBJ2-2; TRBD2 might be the D (6 bases). The CDR3 runs to 15 residues. Looked up from germline, CDR1 is KGHDR and CDR2 is SFDVKD. V gave up 3 bases and J gave up 4 bases, with 11 bases separating them.

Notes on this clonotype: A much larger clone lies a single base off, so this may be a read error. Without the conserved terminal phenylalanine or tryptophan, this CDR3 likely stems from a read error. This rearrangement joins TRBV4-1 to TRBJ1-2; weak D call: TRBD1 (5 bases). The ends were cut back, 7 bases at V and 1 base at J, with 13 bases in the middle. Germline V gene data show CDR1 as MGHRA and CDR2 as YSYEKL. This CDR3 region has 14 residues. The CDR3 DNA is TGCGCCAGCAAGGTCGGGAGGGGTAACTATGGCTACACCTCC. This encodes CASKVGRGNYGYTS.

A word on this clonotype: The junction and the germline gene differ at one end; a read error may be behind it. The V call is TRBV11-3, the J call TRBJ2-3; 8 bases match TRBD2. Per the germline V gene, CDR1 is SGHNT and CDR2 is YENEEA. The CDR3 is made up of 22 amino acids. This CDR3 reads CASSPTPSSGRGGKASTETQCF. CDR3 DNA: TGTGCCAGCAGCCCAACCCCATCCAGCGGGAGAGGGGGGAAGGCTAGCACAGAAACGCAGTGTTTT.

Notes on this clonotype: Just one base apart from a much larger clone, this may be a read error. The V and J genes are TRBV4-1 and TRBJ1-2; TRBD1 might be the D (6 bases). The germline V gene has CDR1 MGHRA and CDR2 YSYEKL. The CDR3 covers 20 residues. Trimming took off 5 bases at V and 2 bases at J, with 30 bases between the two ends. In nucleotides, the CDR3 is TGCGCCAGCAGCTATAGGGGCTGGACAGTCATCTCCTACCCGAACTATGGCTACACCTTC. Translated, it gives CASSYRGWTVISYPNYGYTF.

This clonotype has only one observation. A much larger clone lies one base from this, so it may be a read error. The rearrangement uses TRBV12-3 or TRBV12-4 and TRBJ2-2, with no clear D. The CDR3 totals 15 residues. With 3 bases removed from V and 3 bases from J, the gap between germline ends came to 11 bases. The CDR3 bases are TGTGCCAGCAGTTTTGTTCTTAGTGACACCGGGGAGCTGTTTTTT. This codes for CASSFVLSDTGELFF.

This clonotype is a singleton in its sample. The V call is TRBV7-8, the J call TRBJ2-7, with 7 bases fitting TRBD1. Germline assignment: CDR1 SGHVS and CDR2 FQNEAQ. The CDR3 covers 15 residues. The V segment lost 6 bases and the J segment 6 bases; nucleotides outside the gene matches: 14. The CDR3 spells CASSYLQGPGCEQYF. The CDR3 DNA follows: TGTGCCAGCAGTTACTTACAGGGGCCCGGTTGCGAGCAGTACTTC.

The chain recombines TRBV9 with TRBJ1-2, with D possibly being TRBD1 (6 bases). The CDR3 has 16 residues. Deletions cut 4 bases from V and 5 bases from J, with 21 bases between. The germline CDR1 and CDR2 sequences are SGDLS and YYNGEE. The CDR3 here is CASSPLRTADSYGYTF. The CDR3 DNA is TGTGCCAGCAGCCCCCTTAGGACAGCCGATAGTTATGGCTACACCTTC.

The CDR3 spells CASSRQGRNNQPQHF. The CDR3 nucleotides are TGTGCCAGCAGCCGACAGGGGCGGAACAATCAGCCCCAGCATTTT. J is TRBJ1-5 and V is TRBV7-8; 8 bases are shared with TRBD1. CDR1 and CDR2 from the germline V gene are SGHVS and FQNEAQ. There are 15 residues in the CDR3. V was pared by 5 bases and J by 3 bases, with 6 bases of the junction left unmatched.

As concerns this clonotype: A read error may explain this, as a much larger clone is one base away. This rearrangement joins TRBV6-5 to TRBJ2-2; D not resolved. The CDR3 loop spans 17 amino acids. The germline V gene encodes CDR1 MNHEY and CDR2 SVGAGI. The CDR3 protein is CPSSYSPPGMRTGELFF. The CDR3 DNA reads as TGTCCCAGCAGTTACTCCCCACCGGGTATGCGCACCGGGGAGCTGTTTTTT.

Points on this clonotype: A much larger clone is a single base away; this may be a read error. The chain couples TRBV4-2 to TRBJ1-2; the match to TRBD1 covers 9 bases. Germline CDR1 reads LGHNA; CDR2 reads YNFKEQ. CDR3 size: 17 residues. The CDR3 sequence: CANSQATGTGYTYGYTF. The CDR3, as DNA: TGTGCCAACAGCCAAGCCACCGGGACAGGGTATACCTATGGCTACACCTTC.

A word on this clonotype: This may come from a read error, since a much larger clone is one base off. DNA of the CDR3: TGTGCCAACAGTTACAACAGCCTTGGGACCCAGTACTTC. Encoded protein: CANSYNSLGTQYF. The gene calls are TRBV6-5 and TRBJ2-5; D gene ambiguous. The CDR3 covers 13 residues. The germline gives CDR1 MNHEY, CDR2 SVGAGI.

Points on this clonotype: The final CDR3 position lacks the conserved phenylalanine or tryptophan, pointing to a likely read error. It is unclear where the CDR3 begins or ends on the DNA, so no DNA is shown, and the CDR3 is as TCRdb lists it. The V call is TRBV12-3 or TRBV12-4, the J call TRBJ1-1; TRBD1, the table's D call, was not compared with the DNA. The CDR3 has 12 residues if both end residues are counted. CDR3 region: CASSRGLRGASL.

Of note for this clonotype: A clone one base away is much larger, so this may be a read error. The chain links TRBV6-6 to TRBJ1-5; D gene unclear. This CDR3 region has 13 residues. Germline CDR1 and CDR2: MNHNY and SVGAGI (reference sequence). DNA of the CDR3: TGTGCCAGCAGTTACTTTAGCATTCAGCCCCAGCATTTT. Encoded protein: CASSYFSIQPQHF.

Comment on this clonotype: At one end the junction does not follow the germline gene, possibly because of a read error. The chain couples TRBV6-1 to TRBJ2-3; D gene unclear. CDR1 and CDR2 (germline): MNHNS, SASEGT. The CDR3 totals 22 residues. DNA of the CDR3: TGTGCCAGCAGTGATCGGAAGGGCCTGGGGTTCACACCCTCCCATCACACAGATATGCAGTATTTT. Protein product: CASSDRKGLGFTPSHHTDMQYF.

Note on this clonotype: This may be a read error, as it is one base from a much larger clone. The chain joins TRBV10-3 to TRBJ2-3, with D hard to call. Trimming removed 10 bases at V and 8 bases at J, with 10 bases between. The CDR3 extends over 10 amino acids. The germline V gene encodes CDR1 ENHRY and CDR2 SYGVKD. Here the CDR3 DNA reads TGTGCCACCCAGAATAGTACGCAGTATTTT. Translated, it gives CATQNSTQYF.

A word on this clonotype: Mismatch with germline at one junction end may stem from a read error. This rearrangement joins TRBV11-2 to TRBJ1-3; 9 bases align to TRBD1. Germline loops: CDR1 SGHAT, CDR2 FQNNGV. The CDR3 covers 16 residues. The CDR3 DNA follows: TGTGTCAGCAGCTTCCACAGGGGGCCGACAGGAAACACCATATATTTT. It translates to CVSSFHRGPTGNTIYF.

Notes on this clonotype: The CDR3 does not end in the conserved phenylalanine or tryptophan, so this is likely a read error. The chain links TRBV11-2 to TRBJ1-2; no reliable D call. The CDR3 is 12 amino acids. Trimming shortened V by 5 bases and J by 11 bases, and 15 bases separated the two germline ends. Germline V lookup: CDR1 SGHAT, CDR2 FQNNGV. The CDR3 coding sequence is TGTGCCAGCAGCCCCGCGGCGGGTGGTTACACCTAC. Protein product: CASSPAAGGYTY.

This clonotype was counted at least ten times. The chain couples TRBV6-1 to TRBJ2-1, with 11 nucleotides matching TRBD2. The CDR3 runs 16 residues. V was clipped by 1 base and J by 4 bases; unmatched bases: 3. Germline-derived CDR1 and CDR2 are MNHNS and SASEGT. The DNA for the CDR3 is TGTGCCAGCAGTGAAGAACTAGCGGGAGTATACAATGAGCAGTTCTTC. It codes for CASSEELAGVYNEQFF.

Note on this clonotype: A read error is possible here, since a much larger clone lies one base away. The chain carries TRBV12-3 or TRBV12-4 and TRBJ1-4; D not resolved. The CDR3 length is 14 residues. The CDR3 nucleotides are TGTGTCAGCAGTTTTTGGGGAGCTAATGAAAAACTGTTTTTT. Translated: CVSSFWGANEKLFF.